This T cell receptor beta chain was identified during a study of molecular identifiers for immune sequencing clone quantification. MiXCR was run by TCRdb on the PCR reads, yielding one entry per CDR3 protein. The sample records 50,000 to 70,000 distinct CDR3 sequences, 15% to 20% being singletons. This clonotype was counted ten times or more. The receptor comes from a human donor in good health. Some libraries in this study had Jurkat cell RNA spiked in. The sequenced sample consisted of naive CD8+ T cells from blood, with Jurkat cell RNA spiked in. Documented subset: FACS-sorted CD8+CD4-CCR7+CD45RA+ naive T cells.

The CDR3 reads CAISEYSAATNEKLFF. CDR3 nucleotides: TGTGCCATCAGTGAGTACTCGGCAGCAACTAATGAAAAACTGTTTTTT. The gene calls are TRBV10-3 and TRBJ1-4; no clear D. The germline V and J ends were trimmed by 1 base and 0 bases, with 9 bases remaining between them. Germline CDR1 and CDR2: ENHRY and SYGVKD. The CDR3 totals 16 residues.